This T cell receptor beta chain was sequenced for a study of cytomegalovirus exposure and HLA in healthy donors. 13 Jbeta primers and 60 Vbeta primers were used for the PCR. Generated by immunoSEQ multiplex PCR, the TCRdb table keeps only in-frame clones and is missing some. Of roughly 160,000 clones listed, roughly 85% were seen once; the top ten hold roughly 1.9%. Trimming pared 8 bases from V and 3 bases from J, leaving 14 bases between. The germline CDR1 and CDR2 sequences are ENHRY and SYGVKD. The CDR3 is made up of 14 amino acids. Material for sequencing was PBMCs. The rearrangement uses TRBV10-3 and TRBJ2-1; D is undetermined. This receptor was taken from a man aged 40-49 years in good health and CMV-seronegative. The CDR3 here is CAISGRQNYNEQFF. DNA of the CDR3: TGTGCCATCTCTGGCCGTCAAAACTACAATGAGCAGTTCTTC.